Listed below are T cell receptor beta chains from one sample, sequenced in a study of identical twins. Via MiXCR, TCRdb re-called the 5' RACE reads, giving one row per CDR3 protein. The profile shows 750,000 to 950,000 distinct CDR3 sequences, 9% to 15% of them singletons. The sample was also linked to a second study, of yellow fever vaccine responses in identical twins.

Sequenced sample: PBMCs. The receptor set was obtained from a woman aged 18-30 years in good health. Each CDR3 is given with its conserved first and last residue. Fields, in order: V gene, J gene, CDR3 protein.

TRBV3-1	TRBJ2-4	CASSQTGPKNIQYF
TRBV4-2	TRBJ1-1	CASSQDYATKAIADTEAFF
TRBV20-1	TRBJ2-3	CSASSRGDSTDTQYF
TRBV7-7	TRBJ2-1	CASSLAGPLNHNEQFF
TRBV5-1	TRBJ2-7	CASNKQGAGHEQYF
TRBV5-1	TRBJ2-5	CASSLVGSGASGETQYF
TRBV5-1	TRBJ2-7	CASSLIPGPLGSYEQYF
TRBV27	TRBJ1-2	CASSFSSQGGDYGYTF
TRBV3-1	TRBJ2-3	CASSHSGSLNTDTQYF
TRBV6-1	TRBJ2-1	CASNAGTAKSKEQFF
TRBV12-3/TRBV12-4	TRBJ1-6	CASSLGTGYRSPLHF
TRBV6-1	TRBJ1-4	CASSPIRSRPGEDEKLFF
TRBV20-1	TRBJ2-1	CSASLLADNEQFF
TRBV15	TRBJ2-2	CATSRDGTPNTGELFF
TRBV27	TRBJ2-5	CASSLRRRGETQYF
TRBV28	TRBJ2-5	CASEAGANQETQYF
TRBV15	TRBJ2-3	CATSGFGISTDTQYF
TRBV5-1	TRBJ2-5	CASSPHNLGKETQYF
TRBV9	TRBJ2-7	CASSVGILGQGATGEQYF
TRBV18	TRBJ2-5	CASSLRIWETQYF
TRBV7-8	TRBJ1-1	CASSLGTGSREAFF
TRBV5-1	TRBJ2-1	CASRHQDRSYNEQFF
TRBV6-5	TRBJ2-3	CASSYRQGASTDTQYF
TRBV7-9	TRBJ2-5	CASSSRIVAGETQYF
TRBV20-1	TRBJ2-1	CSARGTINEQFF
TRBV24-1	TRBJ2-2	CATSDELGPNTGELFF
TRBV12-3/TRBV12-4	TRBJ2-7	CASSLNYGIYEQYF
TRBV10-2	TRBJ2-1	CASGIAGGYNEQFF
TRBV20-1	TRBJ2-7	CSARKNEQYF
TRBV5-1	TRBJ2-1	CASSFGTSQSYNEQFF
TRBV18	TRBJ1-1	CASSPRKGLNTEAFF